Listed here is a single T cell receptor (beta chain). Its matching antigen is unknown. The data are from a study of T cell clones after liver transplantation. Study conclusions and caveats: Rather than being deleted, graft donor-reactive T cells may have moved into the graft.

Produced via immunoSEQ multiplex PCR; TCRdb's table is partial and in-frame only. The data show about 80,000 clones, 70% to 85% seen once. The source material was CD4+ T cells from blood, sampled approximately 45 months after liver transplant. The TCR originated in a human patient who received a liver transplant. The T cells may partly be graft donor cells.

CDR3 sequence (DNA): TGTGCCAGCAGTGAAGGCGTGGGTCGGCGCGAGCAGTACTTC. This translates into CASSEGVGRREQYF. The V gene is TRBV6-1, the J gene TRBJ2-7; D is unresolved. Trimming took off 1 base at V and 6 bases at J, with 13 bases between the two ends. Germline assignment: CDR1 MNHNS and CDR2 SASEGT. The CDR3 spans 14 residues.